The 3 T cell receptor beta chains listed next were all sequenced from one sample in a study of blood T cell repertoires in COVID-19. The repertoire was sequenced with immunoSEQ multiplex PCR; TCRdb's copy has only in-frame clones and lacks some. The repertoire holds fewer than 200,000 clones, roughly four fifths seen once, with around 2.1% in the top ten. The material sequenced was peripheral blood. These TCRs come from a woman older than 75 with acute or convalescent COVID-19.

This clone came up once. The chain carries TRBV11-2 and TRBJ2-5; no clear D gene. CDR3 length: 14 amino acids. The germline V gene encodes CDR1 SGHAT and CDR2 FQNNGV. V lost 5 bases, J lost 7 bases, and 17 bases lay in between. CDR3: CASSPELVLGTQYF. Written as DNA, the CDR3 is TGTGCCAGCAGCCCGGAGTTGGTGTTGGGGACCCAGTACTTC.

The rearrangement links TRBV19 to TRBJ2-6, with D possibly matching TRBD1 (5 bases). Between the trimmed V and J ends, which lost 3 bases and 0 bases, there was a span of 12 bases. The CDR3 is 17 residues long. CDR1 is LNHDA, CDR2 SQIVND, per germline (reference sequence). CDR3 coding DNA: TGTGCCAGTAGTATTTCAGGGATAGGCTCTGGGGCCAACGTCCTGACTTTC. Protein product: CASSISGIGSGANVLTF.

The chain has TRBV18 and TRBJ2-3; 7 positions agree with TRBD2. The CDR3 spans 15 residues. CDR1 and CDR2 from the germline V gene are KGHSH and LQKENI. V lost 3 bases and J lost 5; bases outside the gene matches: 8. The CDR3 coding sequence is TGTGCCAGCTCACCTTCAGGGAGGGAAGTAGATACGCAGTATTTT. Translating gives CASSPSGREVDTQYF.